This entry concerns a single TCR beta chain. The target antigen is unknown. Molecular barcoding with unique molecular identifiers was used for the TCRbeta library. From the PCR reads, TCRdb called clonotypes with MiXCR, one entry per CDR3 protein. The sample has about 900,000 distinct CDR3 sequences; around 30% are singletons. The data belong to a study of T-cell reconstitution after alpha-beta-depleted transplantation in children. The study's findings and limits: Reportedly, alpha-beta T cells present about two months post-transplant originated from several hundred expanded clones of graft origin.

Germline assignment: CDR1 SGHTA and CDR2 FQGNSA. The junction had 4 bases not matched to a gene; V was cut back by 1 base and J by 1 base. CDR3 length equals 17 residues. The starting material was PBMCs, mostly from graft donor cells, obtained 360 days after TCRalphabeta/CD19-depleted stem cell transplant. This sequence joins TRBV7-2 and TRBJ2-5, with 12 positions matching TRBD2. The sequence derives from a boy less than two years old who had a stem cell transplant for SCID, so the T cells may come from the graft donor. In DNA, the CDR3 is TGTGCCAGCAGCTTAGGACTAGCGGGGGCAGTCCAAGAGACCCAGTACTTC. It encodes CASSLGLAGAVQETQYF.